A selection of T cell receptor beta chains follows, all from one sample in a study of shared clonotypes between healthy human individuals. Clones were sequenced by immunoSEQ multiplex PCR, and TCRdb holds only the in-frame ones, with some missing. The table includes some 2.1 million clones, around 93% detected once. The sequencing input was naive CD8+ T cells from PBMCs. These receptor sequences come from a man aged 18 to 29 in good health. Some clones in this sample may be carry-over from other donors' samples. The CDR3 runs from the conserved cysteine through the conserved F or W. A D gene is named only where the DNA matches it firmly. Some rows mark clone size as missing; the rest say once, few, many or name a class of expanded clone.

CDR3nt,CDR3aa,d_gene,v_gene,len,j_gene,abundance
TGTGCCAGCAGCTTGGCAGGCCCAGGGGCCTATGGCTACACCTTC,CASSLAGPGAYGYTF,-,TRBV5-8,15,TRBJ1-2,-
TGTGCCAGCAGCCCGGAGACCCGCTACGAGCAGTACTTC,CASSPETRYEQYF,-,TRBV28,13,TRBJ2-7,once
TGTGCCAGCAGCTCCCTGGTCGGGGAGCTGTTTTTT,CASSSLVGELFF,-,TRBV5-6,12,TRBJ2-2,once
TGTGCCAGCAGCGTAGAACAGGGAAATGAAAAACTGTTTTTT,CASSVEQGNEKLFF,-,TRBV9,14,TRBJ1-4,-
TGTGCCAGCAGCCGCATGGAACAGTCAACTAATGAAAAACTGTTTTTT,CASSRMEQSTNEKLFF,-,TRBV5-8,16,TRBJ1-4,once
TGTGCCAGCAGTGAAGAAGGGGTTGTACACTACAATGAGCAGTTCTTC,CASSEEGVVHYNEQFF,-,TRBV2,16,TRBJ2-1,-
TGTGCCAGCAGCCAAGGACTAGCGGGAGCTGAGACCCAGTACTTC,CASSQGLAGAETQYF,TRBD2,TRBV7-8,15,TRBJ2-5,once
TGTGCCAGCAGCTTTTTTGCTAGCGGGAGTTATACCGGGGAGCTGTTTTTT,CASSFFASGSYTGELFF,TRBD2,TRBV5-6,17,TRBJ2-2,-
TGTGCCAGCCAAGTTGAAACCTACAATGAGCAGTTCTTC,CASQVETYNEQFF,-,TRBV5-6,13,TRBJ2-1,-
TGCGCCAGCAGCCCCACTAGCGGGAGGTCCGGGGAGCTGTTTTTT,CASSPTSGRSGELFF,TRBD2,TRBV4-1,15,TRBJ2-2,once
TGTGCCAGCAGCTTCTTCGGGGGCACTGAAGCTTTCTTT,CASSFFGGTEAFF,-,TRBV5-4,13,TRBJ1-1,few
TGTGCCAGCAACCTGGCGTGGAACACTGAAGCTTTCTTT,CASNLAWNTEAFF,-,TRBV6-5,13,TRBJ1-1,few
TGTGCCAGCAGCCCAATGGAAGGACACACTGAAGCTTTCTTT,CASSPMEGHTEAFF,-,TRBV5-4,14,TRBJ1-1,-
TGTGCCAGCAGCCCGGGCGGGGGAGGTTGGCCCCACGAGCAGTACTTC,CASSPGGGGWPHEQYF,TRBD2,TRBV28,16,TRBJ2-7,-
TGTGCCAGCAGTTTACATATGTCGGGGCCCTACGAGCAGTACTTC,CASSLHMSGPYEQYF,-,TRBV28,15,TRBJ2-7,-
TGCAGCGTAGCACAGGGTTATAGCAATCAGCCCCAGCATTTT,CSVAQGYSNQPQHF,-,TRBV29-1,14,TRBJ1-5,-
TGTGCCAGCAGCGTACTAGCGGGAGGGCCCGGGGAGCTGTTTTTT,CASSVLAGGPGELFF,TRBD2,TRBV7-2,15,TRBJ2-2,-
TGCGCCAGCAGCCAAGATCCCGGCAGGGGTACATACGAGCAGTACTTC,CASSQDPGRGTYEQYF,-,TRBV4-1,16,TRBJ2-7,-
TGTGCCAGCAGCTTCGGTTGGGACAGGAATGCCGAGCAGTACTTC,CASSFGWDRNAEQYF,TRBD1,TRBV11-2,15,TRBJ2-7,-
TGTGCCAGCAGCCTTGGACAGCTTAATTCACCCCTCCACTTT,CASSLGQLNSPLHF,-,TRBV7-3,14,TRBJ1-6,-
TGTGCCAGCAGCGTAGATGGACTAGCGGGAGGAGGGGCAGAGACCCAGTACTTC,CASSVDGLAGGGAETQYF,TRBD2,TRBV9,18,TRBJ2-5,-
TGTGCCAGCAGCTATCCGGAACTAGCGGGAGCTAATGAGCAGTTCTTC,CASSYPELAGANEQFF,TRBD2,TRBV7-9,16,TRBJ2-1,-
TGCGCCAGCAGTCCGACTACCGGGACTAGCGTTTACAATGAGCAGTTCTTC,CASSPTTGTSVYNEQFF,TRBD2,TRBV5-1,17,TRBJ2-1,-
TGCGCCAGCAGCTTCCCGGGACACCTACCTACTAGCGGGAGGGCCAGCACAGATACGCAGTATTTT,CASSFPGHLPTSGRASTDTQYF,TRBD2,TRBV5-1,22,TRBJ2-3,-
TGTGCCAGCAGCTCGTCCGTAGGACCGAGCTCCTACAATGAGCAGTTCTTC,CASSSSVGPSSYNEQFF,-,TRBV7-9,17,TRBJ2-1,-
TGTGCCAGTGGAGCGGGACTATCCTACGAGCAGTACTTC,CASGAGLSYEQYF,TRBD2,TRBV5-4,13,TRBJ2-7,-